This T cell receptor (beta chain) derives from a study of blood T cell repertoires in COVID-19 (dated by TCRdb to about 2020). For the wider study: Samples covering the acute and convalescent phases of COVID-19 were provided by collaborators in the United States, Italy and Spain. The prospective study material was composed of cDNA or gDNA derived from T cells, B-cell-depleted T cells, or PBMCs. Deeply sampled blood TCRbeta repertoires from subjects exposed to, actively infected with, or recovered from COVID-19 were included in the dataset. The repertoires were released in a freely available public database intended as a resource for research on the immune response to SARS-CoV-2. Samples were obtained from the ongoing ImmuneRACE study (first 160 participants) and from 1,254 subjects provided by 6 global collaborators. The sample metadata nearly always contained a de-identified subject ID, COVID-19 status, age in years and sex. Where HLA class I and class II types were available, the types were taken from metadata supplied by the sample provider, not from assay-based typing. The investigation overall reported the following: Clinical and demographic metadata were provided uncurated, with the amount varying by source and participant.

On this clone itself: Its recognized antigen is unknown. No base-level quality is on record; no much larger clone is a single base apart.

Collaborating institutions collected whole blood in K2EDTA tubes following their own protocols. For TCRbeta analysis, collaborators shipped samples as frozen whole blood, isolated PBMCs, or DNA extracted from either of those sample types. The CDR3 runs 15 amino acids, cysteine and phenylalanine included. The retained sequence is limited to the CDR3, 45 bases, with the frame set at the first base. Cut back by 2 bases and 7 bases, the V and J ends lie 14 bases apart. From a lookup of the germline V gene, CDR1 and CDR2 are MNHEY and SVGAGI. TCRbeta CDR3 regions were amplified from genomic DNA by means of the immunoSEQ Assay, a bias-controlled multiplex PCR. In the paper's pipeline: Within the assay, amplification of reference gene primers was used to estimate how many nucleated cells each sample contained. To quantify the absolute abundance of each unique TCRbeta CDR3 rearrangement, sequence reads were collapsed and filtered. For each sample, productive Simpson clonality was calculated as the square root of Simpson's diversity index across productive rearrangements. This is the immuneACCESS table as TCRdb keeps it, with only in-frame sequences that have V and J called. A part of the clones is gone; compared with another copy, unresolved V genes explain less than half, and the rest is unexplained. The DNA gave D and trimming, while V, J and clone size come from that table. The sample table records about 52,000 clones; roughly 89% of these occur just once. Approximately 8.1% of the sample lies in the top ten.

This TCR was recovered from a man older than 75 with active or convalescent COVID-19. Sequencing was performed on peripheral blood. In this chain, TRBV6-5 is recombined with TRBJ1-4; 5 matching bases give a weak D call of TRBD1. The nucleotide sequence is TGTGCCAGCAGTTACAGCCGGCAGGGAGGTGAAAAACTGTTTTTT. This gives the protein CASSYSRQGGEKLFF.